Presented here are 8 T cell receptor beta chains from one specimen sequenced in a study of radiotherapy plus CTLA-4 blockade in lung cancer. Profiling relied on immunoSEQ multiplex PCR, and the TCRdb table lists in-frame clones only, not all of them. The table lists under 95,000 clones, 60% to 85% of them singletons. This sample comprised peripheral blood, obtained from a patient treated with radiotherapy plus ipilimumab. The receptors here all came from a human donor with non-small cell lung cancer whose response to radiotherapy plus ipilimumab could not be evaluated. Some clones in this sample may be carry-over from other donors' samples.

V is TRBV19 and J is TRBJ1-5; maybe TRBD1 (6 bases). This CDR3 is built from 13 residues. CDR1 is LNHDA, CDR2 SQIVND, per germline (reference sequence). Trimming removed 5 bases at V and 10 bases at J, with 15 bases between. Here the CDR3 reads CASSPDRGVPQHF. The CDR3 region has the DNA TGTGCCAGTAGTCCGGACAGAGGAGTTCCCCAGCATTTT.

This clone was recorded a few times. This chain links TRBV7-3 with TRBJ1-2; no firm D call. This CDR3 is built from 13 residues. V was pared by 3 bases and J by 8 bases, with 13 bases between. Germline loops: CDR1 SGHTA, CDR2 FQGTGA. This CDR3 reads CASSLGIGAGYTF. CDR3 coding DNA: TGTGCCAGCAGCTTGGGCATCGGTGCGGGCTACACCTTC.

This chain links TRBV4-1 with TRBJ2-1; D might be TRBD2 (5 bases). V was clipped by 4 bases and J by 6 bases, with 7 bases between them. Germline assignment: CDR1 MGHRA and CDR2 YSYEKL. The length of the CDR3 is 12 residues. CDR3 amino acids: CASSLGVNEQFF. In DNA, the CDR3 is TGCGCCAGCAGCCTCGGGGTCAATGAGCAGTTCTTC.

This chain connects TRBV9 to TRBJ2-1, with D possibly TRBD1 on 7 matching bases. Trimming removed 0 bases at V and 12 bases at J, with 19 bases between. This CDR3 spans 15 amino acids. Looked up from germline, CDR1 is SGDLS and CDR2 is YYNGEE. The CDR3 DNA is TGTGCCAGCAGCGTAGGGAGGGACCCAAGACAGGGGCAGTTCTTC. This codes for CASSVGRDPRQGQFF.

This clone has just a few counts. The chain joins TRBV7-2 to TRBJ1-1; TRBD1 is a possible D gene (6 bases). There are 13 residues in the CDR3. V dropped 5 bases and J dropped 2 bases, with 9 bases sitting between them. The germline V gene has CDR1 SGHTA and CDR2 FQGNSA. The CDR3 nucleotides read TGTGCCAGCAGCCCGGACAGTAACACTGAAGCTTTCTTT. It is translated as CASSPDSNTEAFF.

The chain combines TRBV6-5 with TRBJ2-7, with 8 bases identical to TRBD2. This CDR3 region has 14 residues. CDR1 MNHEY and CDR2 SVGAGI come from the germline V gene. V lost 6 bases, J lost 5 bases, and 9 bases stayed unmatched. The CDR3 loop reads CASRGLAGLNEQYF. For the CDR3, the DNA is TGTGCCAGCAGGGGCTTAGCGGGACTCAACGAGCAGTACTTC.

Written as DNA, the CDR3 is TGTGCCAGCAGCTTGGTAACTAGCGGGGTGCACAATGAGCAGTTCTTC. It codes for CASSLVTSGVHNEQFF. The V gene is TRBV5-6, the J gene TRBJ2-1; 10 bases are a match to TRBD2. The CDR3 runs 16 residues. Germline V gene lookup returns CDR1 SGHDT and CDR2 YYEEEE. V trimming: 0 bases; J trimming: 5 bases; junction bases outside the gene matches: 5.

The V call is TRBV6-1, the J call TRBJ2-7; no definite D call. The V end was cut by 8 bases, the J end by 10 bases, with 15 bases between. The CDR3 has 11 amino acids. Germline CDR1 MNHNS, CDR2 SASEGT. The CDR3 bases are TGTGCCAGCCGAGACATCTTCTATCAGTACTTC. Its protein is CASRDIFYQYF.